This T cell receptor (beta chain) was captured by sequencing in a study of blood T cell repertoires in COVID-19. Trimming removed 0 bases from V and 5 bases from J, with 7 bases in between. Germline CDR1 is MGHRA and CDR2 is YSYEKL. The CDR3 contains 13 residues. Here immunoSEQ multiplex PCR was the method, and the copy in TCRdb shows in-frame clones only, minus some. The sample consists of about 55,000 clones, 75% to 90% of them appearing once. The gene calls are TRBV4-1 and TRBJ1-1; D not resolved. This sequence was found in a human donor in a cohort sampled during active COVID-19. Input material: peripheral blood. Written as DNA, the CDR3 is TGCGCCAGCAGCCAAGATAAGGAGACTGAAGCTTTCTTT. This translates into CASSQDKETEAFF.